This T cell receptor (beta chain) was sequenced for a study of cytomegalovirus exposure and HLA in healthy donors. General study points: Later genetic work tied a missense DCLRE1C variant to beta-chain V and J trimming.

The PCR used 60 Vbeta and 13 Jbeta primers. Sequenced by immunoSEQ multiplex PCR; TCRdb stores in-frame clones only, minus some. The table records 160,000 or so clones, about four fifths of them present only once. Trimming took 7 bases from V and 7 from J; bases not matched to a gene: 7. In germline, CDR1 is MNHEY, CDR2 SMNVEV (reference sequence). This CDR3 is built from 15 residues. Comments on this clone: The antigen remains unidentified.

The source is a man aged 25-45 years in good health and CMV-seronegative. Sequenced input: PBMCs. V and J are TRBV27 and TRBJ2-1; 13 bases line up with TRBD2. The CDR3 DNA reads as TGTGCCAGCACCCGTGGACTAGCGGGAGTTAATGAGCAGTTCTTC. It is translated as CASTRGLAGVNEQFF.